These 8 T cell receptor beta chains came from one sample sequenced in a study of OX40 agonist ivuxolimab in advanced cancers. TCRdb keeps only in-frame clones here, not all; method: immunoSEQ multiplex PCR. The table includes roughly 81,000 clones, around 94% detected once. This specimen consisted of CD4+ or CD8+ T cells sorted from blood, obtained in a trial of the OX40 agonist ivuxolimab. The receptors stem from an adult with an advanced solid tumor such as melanoma, head and neck, liver or kidney cancer.

The chain combines TRBV29-1 with TRBJ2-7; D gene uncertain. Germline CDR1 SQVTM, CDR2 ANQGSEA. V shed 0 bases and J shed 1 base, with 4 bases lying between them. This CDR3 has 12 residues. CDR3 residues: CSVEDRSYEQYF. CDR3 DNA: TGCAGCGTTGAAGACAGGTCCTACGAGCAGTACTTC.

As to this clone: This sample also contains other DNA sequences that code for the same CDR3. The V and J genes are TRBV27 and TRBJ2-7; a possible D gene is TRBD1 (6 bases). Trimming took 2 bases from V and 4 from J, leaving 9 bases between them. This CDR3 is built from 13 residues. Germline V gene sequence: CDR1 MNHEY, CDR2 SMNVEV (reference sequence). CDR3 loop: CASSLTGSYEQYF. Written as DNA, the CDR3 is TGTGCCAGCAGTTTAACAGGGTCATACGAGCAGTACTTC.

For this clone: A single base separates this from a much larger clone, so it may be a read error. Other nucleotide sequences from this sample produce the same CDR3. The gene calls are TRBV28 and TRBJ1-2, with D possibly matching TRBD1 (6 bases). The CDR3 runs to 13 residues. The germline CDR1 and CDR2 sequences are MDHEN and SYDVKM. V was pared by 10 bases and J by 4 bases, with 16 bases between. The CDR3 bases are TGTGCCATCCTGGGCGGGGGGCTCTATGGCTACACCTTC. Its protein product is CAILGGGLYGYTF.

The table lists this clone with a few counts. The rearrangement joins TRBV4-2 to TRBJ1-2; unclear D gene. The V gene lost 4 bases and the J gene lost 4 bases, with 7 bases spanning the gap. CDR1 and CDR2 from the germline V gene are LGHNA and YNFKEQ. CDR3 size: 12 residues. The CDR3 here is CASSRRGYGYTF. CDR3 DNA: TGTGCCAGCAGCCGCCGGGGCTATGGCTACACCTTC.

J is TRBJ1-2 and V is TRBV6-5; 9 bases map to TRBD1. The CDR3 has 14 residues. CDR1 MNHEY and CDR2 SVGAGI come from the germline V gene. V was clipped by 7 bases and J by 5 bases; unmatched bases: 8. CDR3 in DNA: TGTGCCAGCACCGTGGGACAGGGTCGTTATGGCTACACCTTC. This codes for CASTVGQGRYGYTF.

CDR3 DNA: TGTGCCAGCAGCTTGGGGGGACAGGGGATTACCTACGAGCAGTACTTC. Residues: CASSLGGQGITYEQYF. The V and J genes are TRBV5-6 and TRBJ2-7, with TRBD1 identical over 10 bases. Germline values: CDR1 SGHDT, CDR2 YYEEEE. This CDR3 is built from 16 residues. With V trimmed by 0 bases and J by 2 bases, 5 bases remained unmatched.

This rearrangement joins TRBV5-1 to TRBJ2-1; D may be TRBD2 (6 bases). The CDR3 has 15 amino acids. The germline CDR1 and CDR2 sequences are SGHRS and YFSETQ. V was pared by 0 bases and J by 4 bases, with 11 bases between. In DNA, the CDR3 is TGCGCCAGCAGCTTGGCGGGAGAAGGGTACAATGAGCAGTTCTTC. Its translation is CASSLAGEGYNEQFF.

The chain recombines TRBV5-6 with TRBJ2-5; D is unclear. Germline CDR1 is SGHDT and CDR2 is YYEEEE. This CDR3 has 12 residues. V shed 0 bases and J shed 13 bases, with 13 bases lying between them. For the CDR3, the DNA is TGTGCCAGCAGCTTGGCTTCTGGGGTGGGGTACTTC. Amino acid sequence: CASSLASGVGYF.